This T cell receptor (beta chain) was sequenced for a study of spatial heterogeneity in lung cancer. All TCR cDNA molecules were individually tagged with a unique molecular identifier. Using its own MiXCR run on the 5' RACE reads, TCRdb lists one record per CDR3 protein. Of about 100,000 distinct CDR3 sequences listed, 4% to 4.5% are singletons. Time point noted: sample taken at primary tumor resection. V lost 2 bases to trimming and J lost 3 bases; unmatched junction nucleotides: 8. CDR3 length: 17 residues. The V gene's germline CDR1 is SGHRS and CDR2 YFSETQ. Many counts were recorded for this clonotype. Its cognate antigen is unknown. Overall study findings and caveats: One measure, the expanded intratumoral alpha and beta TCR count, tracked tumor mutation counts.

The clonotype was recovered from a male donor with early-stage non-small cell lung cancer. The sequencing here drew on lung tumor tissue, taken at surgery. This chain joins TRBV5-1 and TRBJ2-1; 10 bases map to TRBD2. DNA of the CDR3: TGCGCCAGCAGCTTAGCGAGACTAGCGGGTGGCTACAATGAGCAGTTCTTC. Encoded protein: CASSLARLAGGYNEQFF.